Presented here are 17 T cell receptor beta chains from one specimen sequenced in a study of shared T cell receptors in the human thymus. The repertoire was sequenced with immunoSEQ multiplex PCR; TCRdb's copy has only in-frame clones and lacks some. In the table there are 450,000 to 650,000 clones, about 80% of which are singletons. This sample was also put to use in a study of human thymus T cells.

The specimen was thymocytes. These receptors all come from a boy in the first two years of life with a congenital heart defect.

V gene TRBV5-1 combines with J gene TRBJ2-7, with 7 bases fitting TRBD1. This CDR3 is 13 amino acids long. J gave up 5 bases and V 5 bases, and 7 bases lay outside the gene matches. The germline gives CDR1 SGHRS, CDR2 YFSETQ. CDR3 region: CASSTDRTDEQYF. The CDR3 nucleotides are TGCGCCAGCAGTACGGACAGGACCGACGAGCAGTACTTC.

CDR3 loop: CASSLFEGAGTDTQYF. The DNA of the CDR3 is TGTGCCAGCAGTTTATTTGAGGGAGCTGGCACAGATACGCAGTATTTT. The gene calls are TRBV28 and TRBJ2-3; tentative D call: TRBD2 (5 bases). The CDR3 loop spans 16 amino acids. Trimming removed 1 base from V and 1 base from J, with 12 bases in between. Germline CDR1 reads MDHEN; CDR2 reads SYDVKM. The full variable domain, rest sourced from reference TRBV28 and TRBJ2-3, is DVKVTQSSRYLVKRTGEKVFLECVQDMDHENMFWYRQDPGLGLRLIYFSYDVKMKEKGDIPEGYSVSREKKERFSLILESASTNQTSMYLCASSLFEGAGTDTQYFGPGTRLTVL.

The gene calls are TRBV10-3 and TRBJ2-1, with D possibly TRBD1 on 7 matching bases. V was cut by 4 bases and J by 5 bases, with 12 bases left in between. Germline V gene lookup returns CDR1 ENHRY and CDR2 SYGVKD. This CDR3 is built from 14 residues. The CDR3 loop reads CAISVAGGNNEQFF. CDR3 bases: TGTGCCATCAGTGTGGCAGGGGGGAACAATGAGCAGTTCTTC.

This clone was detected only a few times. The chain links TRBV7-9 to TRBJ1-1, with 8 bases identical to TRBD1. The CDR3 runs 13 residues. V lost 1 base, J lost 7 bases, and 2 bases stayed unmatched. Per germline, CDR1 SEHNR and CDR2 FQNEAQ (reference sequence). The CDR3 DNA reads as TGTGCCAGCAGCTTAGGAGGGACAGGTGAAGCTTTCTTT. Translating it yields CASSLGGTGEAFF.

In its sample, this clone was seen a few times. The chain links TRBV30 to TRBJ2-7; TRBD2 aligns across 14 bases. V lost 3 bases and J lost 2; bases outside the gene matches: 6. Germline lookup yields CDR1 GTSNPN and CDR2 SVGIG (reference sequence). CDR3 size: 16 residues. The CDR3 loop reads CAWRKSGLAGAYEQYF. The CDR3 region has the DNA TGTGCCTGGAGGAAATCGGGACTAGCGGGAGCCTACGAGCAGTACTTC.

The rearrangement links TRBV29-1 to TRBJ2-4, with 9 bases matching TRBD1. CDR3 length: 18 residues. V trimming: 1 base; J trimming: 0 bases; junction bases outside the gene matches: 10. CDR1 is SQVTM, CDR2 ANQGSEA, per germline. CDR3 loop: CSVEAGQGWGLAKNIQYF. DNA for the CDR3: TGCAGCGTTGAAGCCGGACAGGGGTGGGGGCTAGCCAAAAACATTCAGTACTTC.

The gene calls are TRBV5-8 and TRBJ1-3; 7 nucleotides agree with TRBD1. The CDR3 loop spans 17 amino acids. V trimming: 10 bases; J trimming: 0 bases; junction bases outside the gene matches: 16. Germline assignment: CDR1 SGHTS and CDR2 YDEGEE. The CDR3 nucleotides are TGTGCCGGCAAATTCTTACAGGGGTCGGGCTCTGGAAACACCATATATTTT. Amino acids: CAGKFLQGSGSGNTIYF.

The V call is TRBV27, the J call TRBJ1-4; the match to TRBD1 covers 8 bases. Germline CDR1 reads MNHEY; CDR2 reads SMNVEV (reference sequence). V trimming: 5 bases; J trimming: 4 bases; junction bases outside the gene matches: 3. This CDR3 has 14 amino acids. In DNA, the CDR3 is TGTGCCAGCAGTACCGGGACAGGTAATGAAAAACTGTTTTTT. This translates into CASSTGTGNEKLFF.

The genes are TRBV7-6 and TRBJ2-1; TRBD2 agrees at 12 bases. Looked up from germline, CDR1 is SGHVS and CDR2 is FNYEAQ. V shed 3 bases, J shed 4 bases, and the junction held 13 bases outside the gene matches. The CDR3 is 19 amino acids. The CDR3 sequence is CASSFGGTSGRQPYNEQFF. The CDR3 nucleotides are TGTGCCAGCAGCTTCGGTGGGACTAGCGGGCGTCAACCTTACAATGAGCAGTTCTTC.

The V and J genes are TRBV28 and TRBJ2-3; 9 bases fit TRBD2. J gave up 4 bases and V 10 bases, and 12 bases lay outside the gene matches. In germline, CDR1 is MDHEN, CDR2 SYDVKM. This CDR3 comprises 15 residues. Here the CDR3 reads CATRGAGGAPDTQYF. CDR3 nucleotides: TGTGCCACGAGGGGGGCGGGAGGGGCGCCAGATACGCAGTATTTT.

The count of this clone is one. The chain recombines TRBV4-2 with TRBJ2-1; D is undetermined. Trimming took 4 bases from V and 5 from J, leaving 15 bases between them. Germline CDR1 LGHNA, CDR2 YNFKEQ. The CDR3 has 15 amino acids. CDR3 sequence (DNA): TGTGCCAGCAGCCTCACTCCTGGTCCACACAATGAGCAGTTCTTC. It encodes CASSLTPGPHNEQFF.

CDR3 loop: CASSQTGGLESNQPQHF. In DNA form, the CDR3 reads TGCGCCAGCAGCCAAACAGGGGGGTTAGAGAGCAATCAGCCCCAGCATTTT. The chain recombines TRBV4-1 with TRBJ1-5, with 8 bases matching TRBD1. The CDR3 length is 17 residues. The V segment lost 2 bases and the J segment 1 base; nucleotides outside the gene matches: 7. Germline V gene sequence: CDR1 MGHRA, CDR2 YSYEKL.

The chain recombines TRBV27 with TRBJ2-7; TRBD1 matches at 11 bases. CDR1 and CDR2 from the germline V gene are MNHEY and SMNVEV (reference sequence). This CDR3 is 14 amino acids long. The ends lost 3 bases at V and 4 bases at J; junction bases unmatched: 2. CDR3: CASSFGTGGYEQYF. DNA for the CDR3: TGTGCCAGCAGTTTTGGGACAGGGGGTTACGAGCAGTACTTC.

The chain combines TRBV12-5 with TRBJ2-1; a weak D match, TRBD2 (6 bases). CDR3 length: 15 amino acids. Germline V gene lookup returns CDR1 LGHNT and CDR2 FRNRAP. The V end lost 2 bases, the J end lost 7 bases, and 15 bases lay between the germline ends. The CDR3, as DNA: TGTGCTAGTGGTTTGATCCAGCGGGCCGGAAATGAGCAGTTCTTC. Residues: CASGLIQRAGNEQFF. Full variable domain (outside the CDR3, taken from reference TRBV12-5 and TRBJ2-1): DARVTQTPRHKVTEMGQEVTMRCQPILGHNTVFWYRQTMMQGLELLAYFRNRAPLDDSGMPKDRFSAEMPDATLATLKIQPSEPRDSAVYFCASGLIQRAGNEQFFGPGTRLTVL.

V is TRBV11-3 and J is TRBJ2-7; 7 bases fit TRBD1. V was clipped by 5 bases and J by 0 bases; unmatched bases: 10. CDR1 and CDR2 from the germline V gene are SGHNT and YENEEA. This CDR3 has 16 amino acids. This CDR3 is CASSEIDRAHSYEQYF. Here the CDR3 DNA reads TGTGCCAGCAGCGAGATAGACAGGGCCCACTCCTACGAGCAGTACTTC.

The CDR3 bases are TGTGCCAGCTCCCTAGGAAGGGAGCAGTTCTTC. As protein: CASSLGREQFF. V is TRBV18 and J is TRBJ2-1; D remains ambiguous. With 6 bases removed from V and 10 bases from J, the gap between germline ends came to 10 bases. CDR1 and CDR2 (germline): KGHSH, LQKENI. The CDR3 runs 11 residues.

This clone was detected only a few times. The chain employs TRBV5-1 and TRBJ2-5; TRBD1 matches at 10 bases. This CDR3 region has 15 residues. Trimming cost V 1 base and J 5 bases; bases outside gene matches: 5. From germline, CDR1 is SGHRS and CDR2 YFSETQ. CDR3 region: CASSLWGQGRETQYF. CDR3 DNA sequence: TGCGCCAGCAGCTTGTGGGGACAGGGGAGGGAGACCCAGTACTTC.